These 6 T cell receptor beta chains came from one sample sequenced in a study of T cells in Graves' hyperthyroidism and ophthalmopathy. TCR beta CDR3 regions were amplified from RNA transcripts. Initially, a first-round RT-PCR of the TCR CDR3 employed the HTBI primer set. Each CDR3 protein is one row after TCRdb ran MiXCR on the multiplex PCR reads. The sample consists of roughly 840,000 distinct CDR3 sequences, 38% of them appearing once. What was sequenced was blood. The receptors come from a man in his late teens or twenties with Graves' hyperthyroidism.

In regard to this clonotype: This may stem from a read error, because a much larger clone lies one nucleotide away. This rearrangement joins TRBV15 to TRBJ1-1, with D uncertain. Germline V lookup: CDR1 LNHNV, CDR2 YYDKDF (reference sequence). The CDR3 spans 13 residues. The V end was cut by 0 bases, the J end by 11 bases, with 13 bases between. In nucleotides, the CDR3 is TGTGCCACCAGCAGAGATTTCAACCGAAGGGCTTTCTTT. Amino acids: CATSRDFNRRAFF.

In regard to this clonotype: One junction end disagrees with the germline gene, perhaps due to a read error. The chain is built from TRBV7-9 and TRBJ1-1; no clear D. CDR1 and CDR2 from the germline V gene are SEHNR and FQNEAQ (reference sequence). The CDR3 runs 14 residues. Written as DNA, the CDR3 is TGCGCCAGCAGCCAAGAAATCGGGGAGGTTGAAGCTTTCTTT. Translating gives CASSQEIGEVEAFF.

This clonotype was recorded a few times. The chain couples TRBV7-2 to TRBJ1-5; D is undetermined. The CDR3 is 14 amino acids. V was trimmed by 1 base and J by 3 bases, leaving 7 bases between them. CDR1 is SGHTA and CDR2 is FQGNSA in the germline V gene. The CDR3 protein is CASSLGSNNQPQHF. CDR3 bases: TGTGCCAGCAGCTTAGGGTCAAACAATCAGCCCCAGCATTTT.

In regard to this clonotype: With a much larger clone just one base away, this may be a read error. The chain has TRBV7-2 and TRBJ2-6; D not resolved. The CDR3 contains 18 residues. V gave up 4 bases and J gave up 0 bases, with 16 bases separating them. The germline V gene has CDR1 SGHTA and CDR2 FQGNSA. The CDR3 region is CASSSVLRRSSGANVLTF. The DNA for the CDR3 is TGTGCCAGCAGCTCAGTCCTCCGCCGGAGCTCTGGGGCCAACGTCCTGACTTTC.

The gene calls are TRBV7-9 and TRBJ1-4, with a weak D call TRBD1 (5 bases). V dropped 7 bases and J dropped 7 bases, with 25 bases sitting between them. This CDR3 comprises 17 residues. In germline, CDR1 is SEHNR, CDR2 FQNEAQ (reference sequence). This chain's CDR3 is CASNVGRGSAGGEKLFF. CDR3 sequence (DNA): TGTGCCAGCAACGTCGGCCGGGGCAGCGCGGGTGGTGAAAAACTGTTTTTT.

The chain employs TRBV2 and TRBJ1-4; possible D gene TRBD1, 6 bases. The V gene's germline CDR1 is SNHLY and CDR2 FYNNEI. This CDR3 is 14 amino acids long. The V and J ends lost 6 bases and 8 bases respectively, with 16 bases between them. This CDR3 is CASSKGGKREKLFF. In nucleotides, the CDR3 is TGTGCCAGCAGCAAAGGGGGGAAGAGGGAAAAACTGTTTTTT.